This TCR beta chain was captured by sequencing in a study of OX40 agonist ivuxolimab in advanced cancers. Study-level background: The patients received ivuxolimab by intravenous route every 2 weeks at 0.01 to 10 mg/kg. Participants averaged 60 years of age (range about 23 to 79) and were roughly 80% male. Findings of the study overall: There was clonal expansion of CD4+ and CD8+ blood T cells by week 6 at 0.1 to 3.0 mg/kg.

The CDR3 runs to 15 residues. Germline V gene data show CDR1 as MNHEY and CDR2 as SMNVEV (reference sequence). Trimming pared 7 bases from V and 0 bases from J, leaving 13 bases between. For this clone: The antigen is unknown.

The table came from immunoSEQ multiplex PCR; TCRdb's copy has only in-frame clones and leaves some out. The profile shows approximately 19,000 clones, approximately 85% of them singletons. Sequences were derived from CD4+ or CD8+ T cells sorted from blood, sampled in a trial of the OX40 agonist ivuxolimab. The TCR originated in an adult with an advanced solid tumor such as melanoma, head and neck, liver or kidney cancer. This chain uses TRBV27 with TRBJ2-1, with D possibly TRBD2 on 6 matching bases. The CDR3 region is CASKRSGGSYNEQFF. The CDR3 nucleotides read TGTGCCAGCAAAAGATCCGGGGGCTCCTACAATGAGCAGTTCTTC.